This TCR beta chain comes out of a study of post-analysis software for immune sequencing data. Whole-study context: In terms of disease course, relapsing-remitting, secondary progressive and progressive-relapsing multiple sclerosis were included.

This CDR3 spans 16 amino acids. V lost 3 bases and J 2 bases, leaving 16 bases between the germline ends. Study-wide results and limits: With F measure, samples from one preparation batch clustered together strongly. Controls' normalized Chao1 diversity significantly exceeded that of multiple sclerosis patients. Four to six TRBV segments were more frequent in patients than controls; TRBV5-6, TRBV5-1 and TRBV20-1 belonged to this group.

Unique molecular identifiers were carried by the TCR beta cDNA libraries. Between roughly 1 and 10 million T cells gave rise to some 450,000 cDNA molecules. TCRdb reprocessed the PCR reads with MiXCR, giving one entry per CDR3 protein. Among some 890,000 distinct CDR3 sequences listed, approximately 53% were seen once. This clonotype was seen more than once but under ten times. Its antigen remains unidentified. Sequencing was performed on blood. The chain carries TRBV12-3 or TRBV12-4 and TRBJ2-5, with D perhaps matching TRBD1 (6 bases). The sequence derives from a girl aged 10-17 years with multiple sclerosis. DNA of the CDR3: TGTGCCAGCAGTTTCGAGGAGGACAGTTTTCAAGAGACCCAGTACTTC. This encodes CASSFEEDSFQETQYF.